The text below deals with one T cell receptor (beta chain). The antigen is unknown. The sample comes from a study of shared clonotypes between healthy human individuals. Profiling relied on immunoSEQ multiplex PCR, and the TCRdb table lists in-frame clones only, not all of them. In the table there are some 2.4 million clones, approximately 93% of which are singletons. CDR1 is SGHAT, CDR2 FQNNGV, per germline. V shed 5 bases and J 5 bases; nucleotides not matched to a gene: 6. The CDR3 runs 16 residues. Study-wide findings and caveats: Several donors showed sharing of about 4.8% of naive CD4 clonotypes.

Nashville, Tennessee was home to all donors, each a Caucasian adult. The authors divided CD4+ cells into CD45RA+ naive and CD45RA-negative memory subsets. Sequencing was carried out using naive CD4+ T cells from PBMCs. This sample's subset: CD45RA+ positively selected. The sequence derives from a man younger than 30 in good health. Some clones in this sample may be carry-over from other donors' samples. The chain links TRBV11-2 to TRBJ1-6, with 10 positions matching TRBD1. The CDR3 sequence: CASSGRGQGDNSPLHF. CDR3 coding DNA: TGTGCCAGCAGCGGCCGAGGACAGGGGGATAATTCACCCCTCCACTTT.